This T cell receptor beta chain was sequenced during a study of shared clonotypes between healthy human individuals. On the study more broadly: Each donor contributed plates that comprised three CD4 naive, three CD4 memory, two CD8 naive and one CD8 memory.

V trimming: 3 bases; J trimming: 0 bases; junction bases outside the gene matches: 7. This CDR3 is 17 amino acids long. Germline CDR1 KGHSH, CDR2 LQKENI. Concerning this clone itself: Its antigen is undetermined.

Points from the study as a whole: Non-shared clonotypes were found to have lower generation probabilities than the clonotypes that were shared by all four of the sorted-subset donors.

In the original workflow: There were no quality scores in the junction-only immunoSEQ sequences, so filtering differed. Data came from immunoSEQ multiplex PCR; TCRdb stores just in-frame clones and leaves some out. V and J calls and clone size are those listed in that table; D and trimming were worked out from the DNA. The table has about 1,500,000 clones, roughly 95% seen once. The rearrangement uses TRBV18 and TRBJ1-3; 8 nucleotides align to TRBD1. Sequenced input: naive CD4+ T cells sorted from blood. Subset meaning: CD45RA+ positively selected. This sequence was found in a man aged 25 to 40 in good health. The CDR3: CASSPQGAILSGNTIYF. The CDR3 nucleotides are TGTGCCAGCTCACCCCAGGGGGCTATCCTCTCTGGAAACACCATATATTTT.